The text below deals with one T cell receptor beta chain. Its antigen is unidentified. These data originate in a study of T cell repertoires in cytomegalovirus infection. Per germline, CDR1 LGHDT and CDR2 YNNKEL (reference sequence). The CDR3 is 15 residues long. Trimming shortened V by 4 bases and J by 2 bases, and 12 bases separated the two germline ends. In TCRdb, the reads were re-called with MiXCR into one record per CDR3 protein. The data contain 300,000 to 400,000 distinct CDR3 sequences, 25% to 35% of them singletons. The clonotype was recovered from a human donor in good health (CMV status not recorded). Some clones in this sample may be carry-over from other donors' samples. The chain is built from TRBV3-1 and TRBJ1-5; D is unclear. The specimen comprised cultured PBMCs, sampled from culture after CMV antigen stimulation. The CDR3 DNA reads TGTGCCAGCAGCCCCCGATATTGGGGCAATCAGCCCCAGCATTTT. It encodes CASSPRYWGNQPQHF.